This TCR beta chain emerged from a study of cytomegalovirus exposure and HLA in healthy donors. From germline, CDR1 is MNHEY and CDR2 SVGAGI. V was trimmed by 8 bases and J by 2 bases, leaving 7 bases between them. CDR3 length equals 11 residues. Amplification used 60 Vbeta primers and 13 Jbeta primers. TCRdb's table, derived via immunoSEQ multiplex PCR, lists solely in-frame clones and lacks some. This sample has approximately 140,000 clones, with approximately 79% found just once. The sample was PBMCs. The rearrangement joins TRBV6-5 to TRBJ2-7, with no clear D. The origin of this receptor is a woman aged 50 to 60 in good health and CMV-seropositive. As DNA, the CDR3 is TGTGCCAGCCTCTCAGCCTACGAGCAGTACTTC. Its translation: CASLSAYEQYF.